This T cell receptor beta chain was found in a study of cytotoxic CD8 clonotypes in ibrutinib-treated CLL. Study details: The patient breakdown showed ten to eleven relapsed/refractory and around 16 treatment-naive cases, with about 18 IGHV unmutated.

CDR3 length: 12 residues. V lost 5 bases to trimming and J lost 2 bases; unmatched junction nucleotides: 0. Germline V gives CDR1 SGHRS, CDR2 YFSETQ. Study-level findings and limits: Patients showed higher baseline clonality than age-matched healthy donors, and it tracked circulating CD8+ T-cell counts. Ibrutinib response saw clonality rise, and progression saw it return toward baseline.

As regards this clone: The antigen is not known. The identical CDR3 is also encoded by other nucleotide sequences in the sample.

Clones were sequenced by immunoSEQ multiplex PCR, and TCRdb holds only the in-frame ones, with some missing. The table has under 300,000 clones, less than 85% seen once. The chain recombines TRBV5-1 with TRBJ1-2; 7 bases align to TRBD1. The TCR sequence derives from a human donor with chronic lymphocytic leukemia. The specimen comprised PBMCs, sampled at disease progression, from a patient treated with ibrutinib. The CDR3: CASRTGNYGYTF. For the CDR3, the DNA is TGCGCCAGCAGGACAGGGAACTATGGCTACACCTTC.